One sample yielded the 18 T cell receptor beta chains listed below, sequenced in a study of CD8 T cells in ankylosing spondylitis. TCRdb analysed the 5' RACE reads with MiXCR anew, one entry per CDR3 protein. The repertoire includes some 300,000 distinct CDR3 sequences, roughly 20% of them detected once, and around 3.2% sits in the top ten. The sequencing input was blood, either unsorted or a sorted T cell fraction (not recorded which). The receptors come from a female donor with ankylosing spondylitis or in good health (not recorded which).

The V and J genes are TRBV5-1 and TRBJ1-4, with TRBD1 as a possible D gene (5 bases). V dropped 4 bases and J dropped 0 bases, with 7 bases sitting between them. CDR3 length equals 14 residues. CDR1 SGHRS and CDR2 YFSETQ come from the germline V gene. CDR3 region: CASSQGATNEKLFF. The CDR3 DNA sequence: TGCGCCAGCAGCCAAGGGGCAACTAATGAAAAACTGTTTTTT.

This clonotype was detected a few times. The rearrangement uses TRBV7-8 and TRBJ2-2; 12 bases map to TRBD1. In germline, CDR1 is SGHVS, CDR2 FQNEAQ. The CDR3 runs 16 residues. The ends lost 5 bases at V and 4 bases at J; junction bases unmatched: 5. As DNA, the CDR3 is TGTGCCAGCAGCCAGGGGACAGGGGGCCGCACCGGGGAGCTGTTTTTT. It specifies CASSQGTGGRTGELFF.

This clonotype has more than one count but fewer than ten. This CDR3 is CASAGPGRDEKLFF. CDR3 in DNA: TGTGCCAGCGCCGGGCCAGGGAGGGATGAAAAACTGTTTTTT. This chain links TRBV9 with TRBJ1-4, with D tentatively TRBD1 (5 bases). Germline assignment: CDR1 SGDLS and CDR2 YYNGEE. The V end was cut by 7 bases, the J end by 6 bases, with 16 bases between. This CDR3 comprises 14 residues.

The chain combines TRBV20-1 with TRBJ2-1; 13 bases fit TRBD2. J lost 4 bases, V lost 7 bases, and 22 bases had no gene match. This CDR3 has 20 amino acids. Germline assignment: CDR1 DFQATT and CDR2 SNEGSKA (reference sequence). CDR3 bases: TGCAGTGTTCCAGGGGCGGCGGGACTAGCGGGAATCGCGGCTTACAATGAGCAGTTCTTC. It specifies CSVPGAAGLAGIAAYNEQFF.

The V and J genes are TRBV7-6 and TRBJ2-7; a possible D gene is TRBD2 (5 bases). The CDR3 extends over 15 amino acids. Trimming pared 1 base from V and 0 bases from J, leaving 10 bases between. CDR1 and CDR2 (germline): SGHVS, FNYEAQ. CDR3 DNA: TGTGCCAGCAGCTTAGGGCGGGTTAGCTCCTACGAGCAGTACTTC. It yields the protein CASSLGRVSSYEQYF.

The genes are TRBV9 and TRBJ1-4; TRBD1 might be the D (5 bases). V lost 2 bases, J lost 6 bases, and 11 bases lay in between. The CDR3 runs 14 residues. Germline-derived CDR1 and CDR2 are SGDLS and YYNGEE. CDR3 DNA sequence: TGTGCCAGCAGCGTCGGGGGAAAGGATGAAAAACTGTTTTTT. Its protein product is CASSVGGKDEKLFF.

This clonotype was recorded many times. The rearrangement links TRBV29-1 to TRBJ2-1; D might be TRBD2 (5 bases). Trimming left V 8 bases short and J 9 bases short, with 23 bases between. The CDR3 extends over 14 amino acids. CDR1 SQVTM and CDR2 ANQGSEA come from the germline V gene. This chain's CDR3 is CSTRTATRAGEQFF. The DNA for the CDR3 is TGCAGCACCCGTACGGCCACCCGGGCGGGTGAGCAGTTCTTC.

The rearrangement links TRBV20-1 to TRBJ2-1, with 10 bases matching TRBD1. Germline values: CDR1 DFQATT, CDR2 SNEGSKA (reference sequence). The CDR3 contains 14 residues. After removal of 5 bases from V and 2 bases from J, the junction contained 3 bases not matched to a gene. The CDR3 loop reads CSAPGQGAYNEQFF. The CDR3 DNA sequence: TGCAGTGCTCCCGGACAGGGGGCCTACAATGAGCAGTTCTTC.

This clonotype turned up a few times. V and J are TRBV20-1 and TRBJ2-7; TRBD2 agrees at 9 bases. CDR3 size: 15 residues. The germline gives CDR1 DFQATT, CDR2 SNEGSKA (reference sequence). After removal of 5 bases from V and 2 bases from J, the junction contained 10 bases not matched to a gene. CDR3 sequence: CSASLSGRTTYEQYF. DNA of the CDR3: TGCAGTGCTTCCTTGAGCGGGAGGACGACCTACGAGCAGTACTTC.

This clonotype was seen a few times. V usage is TRBV6-1 and J usage is TRBJ2-2; D is uncertain. The CDR3 totals 13 residues. V lost 8 bases to trimming and J lost 1 base, with 8 bases between them. Germline-derived CDR1 and CDR2 are MNHNS and SASEGT. The CDR3 DNA reads TGTGCCAGCGCGGAACGGAACACCGGGGAGCTGTTTTTT. The encoded protein is CASAERNTGELFF.

The chain combines TRBV11-2 with TRBJ2-7; 8 bases agree with TRBD1. The CDR3 consists of 14 residues. Unmatched junction bases numbered 2, after V lost 3 bases and J lost 1 base. Germline V CDR1 and CDR2: SGHAT, FQNNGV. The CDR3 DNA follows: TGTGCCAGCAGCTTTGGGACAGGATCCTACGAGCAGTACTTC. Translated, it gives CASSFGTGSYEQYF. Filled out from reference TRBV11-2 and TRBJ2-7, the complete variable domain reads EAGVAQSPRYKIIEKRQSVAFWCNPISGHATLYWYQQILGQGPKLLIQFQNNGVVDDSQLPKDRFSAERLKGVDSTLKIQPAKLEDSAVYLCASSFGTGSYEQYFGPGTRLTVT.

This clonotype has just a few counts. V gene TRBV6-8 combines with J gene TRBJ1-2; no clear D gene. Between the trimmed V and J ends, which lost 2 bases and 8 bases, there was a span of 9 bases. Germline V gene lookup returns CDR1 MNHGY and CDR2 SAAAGT. The CDR3 spans 12 residues. CDR3 nucleotides: TGTGCCAGCAGTTACCGAGGATACGGCTACACCTTC. Its translation: CASSYRGYGYTF.

In its sample, this clonotype was seen once. V usage is TRBV28 and J usage is TRBJ2-1; TRBD2 is a possible D gene (6 bases). V lost 6 bases and J 13 bases, leaving 16 bases between the germline ends. This CDR3 region has 12 residues. Germline loops: CDR1 MDHEN, CDR2 SYDVKM. For the CDR3, the DNA is TGTGCCAGCAGCTTAAGTCCCGCGGGACAGTTCTTC. Amino acid sequence: CASSLSPAGQFF.

This chain connects TRBV10-2 to TRBJ1-1; TRBD1 matches at 10 bases. Germline lookup yields CDR1 WSHSY and CDR2 SAAADI. The CDR3 has 15 residues. V dropped 3 bases and J dropped 3; count of bases not matched to a gene: 4. The CDR3 DNA reads TGCGCCAGCAGTGATGGGACAGGGGTCGACACTGAAGCTTTCTTT. Amino acids: CASSDGTGVDTEAFF.

There are a few counts of this clonotype. The chain links TRBV4-3 to TRBJ2-7; 15 nucleotides line up with TRBD2. CDR1 LGHNA and CDR2 YSLEER come from the germline V gene. Trimming cost V 4 bases and J 5 bases; bases outside gene matches: 12. The CDR3 has 18 residues. The CDR3 DNA follows: TGCGCCAGCAGCCGTAGGACTAGCGGGAGGGCCGGTGGGGACGAGCAGTACTTC. Protein sequence: CASSRRTSGRAGGDEQYF.

V gene TRBV20-1 combines with J gene TRBJ2-1; D possibly corresponds to TRBD2 (7 bases). Trimming took off 0 bases at V and 5 bases at J, with 14 bases between the two ends. The germline V gene encodes CDR1 DFQATT and CDR2 SNEGSKA (reference sequence). CDR3 size: 15 residues. The DNA for the CDR3 is TGCAGTGCTAGAGATGGGGGGGCCCCAAACAATGAGCAGTTCTTC. Encoded protein: CSARDGGAPNNEQFF.

This rearrangement joins TRBV28 to TRBJ1-5; D is undetermined. CDR3 length equals 12 residues. V was clipped by 3 bases and J by 11 bases, with 11 bases between them. Germline V gene lookup returns CDR1 MDHEN and CDR2 SYDVKM. The CDR3: CASSFPRTAQHF. CDR3 bases: TGTGCCAGCAGTTTTCCCAGGACCGCCCAGCATTTT.

The chain recombines TRBV15 with TRBJ1-2; the D is unclear. Germline CDR1 and CDR2: LNHNV and YYDKDF (reference sequence). CDR3 length: 13 residues. V gave up 0 bases and J gave up 8 bases, with 10 bases separating them. CDR3 amino acids: CATSRDRGLGYTF. CDR3 in DNA: TGTGCCACCAGCAGAGATCGCGGCCTAGGCTACACCTTC. The variable domain in full, completed from reference TRBV15 and TRBJ1-2, reads DAMVIQNPRYQVTQFGKPVTLSCSQTLNHNVMYWYQQKSSQAPKLLFHYYDKDFNNEADTPDNFQSRRPNTSFCFLDIRSPGLGDTAMYLCATSRDRGLGYTFGSGTRLTVV.